A selection of T cell receptor beta chains follows, all from one sample in a study of identical twins. TCRdb passed the 5' RACE reads through MiXCR, listing each CDR3 protein once. The table includes about 690,000 distinct CDR3 sequences, roughly 20% detected once. The data also belong to a second study, concerning T cells expressing NK-cell markers.

The sequencing sample was made of PBMCs. Receptors originate from a woman between 18 and 29 years old in good health. Both conserved end residues are part of each CDR3. D genes are given only for firm matches.

D	V	J	length	CDR3
TRBD2	TRBV29-1	TRBJ2-1	13	CSVGTSGIIDQFF
TRBD2	TRBV20-1	TRBJ2-1	15	CSAPVTSGPRNEQFF
-	TRBV7-9	TRBJ2-1	15	CASSLAQGTYNEQFF
TRBD2	TRBV4-3	TRBJ2-3	15	CASSQDLGGLGLMYF
TRBD2	TRBV7-6	TRBJ2-7	14	CASSPTSGGYEQYF
TRBD1	TRBV6-6	TRBJ1-3	11	CASSEGQGVSF
-	TRBV15	TRBJ2-5	15	CATSYGTGNRETQYF
-	TRBV12-3/TRBV12-4	TRBJ2-7	11	CASSEDYEQYF
-	TRBV27	TRBJ2-4	13	CASSLGGGNIQYF
-	TRBV18	TRBJ2-1	15	CASSPRVAVHNEQFF
TRBD1	TRBV5-1	TRBJ2-3	15	CASSARQGAADTQYF
-	TRBV30	TRBJ2-7	15	CAWGTAWIRRDEQYF
-	TRBV20-1	TRBJ2-1	11	CSAGSGLEQFF
-	TRBV20-1	TRBJ2-3	14	CSADDRSSTDTQYF
TRBD2	TRBV12-3/TRBV12-4	TRBJ2-1	16	CASSRGGGGLYNEQFF
TRBD2	TRBV7-2	TRBJ2-3	15	CASSSRTSGRDTQYF
-	TRBV6-5	TRBJ1-5	16	CASSYPFPVLNQPQHF
-	TRBV18	TRBJ2-7	12	CASSSTFYEQYF
-	TRBV12-3/TRBV12-4	TRBJ1-2	12	CASSPQTYGYTF
-	TRBV12-3/TRBV12-4	TRBJ2-1	15	CASSWWGLTNNEQFF
-	TRBV5-1	TRBJ2-1	19	CASSRGTVQSPISYNEQFF
-	TRBV24-1	TRBJ2-5	14	CATSDPGQSETQYF
TRBD2	TRBV20-1	TRBJ2-3	16	CSASTDSGGRGDTQYF
-	TRBV12-3/TRBV12-4	TRBJ1-1	13	CASSFGSSTEAFF
-	TRBV16	TRBJ2-1	14	CASSLESWGNEQFF
TRBD1	TRBV10-3	TRBJ2-1	16	CAISEGLGQGENEQFF
TRBD1	TRBV6-5	TRBJ1-6	14	CASSYRGQGAPLHF
-	TRBV10-3	TRBJ2-3	14	CAISDPGGEDTQYF
TRBD2	TRBV20-1	TRBJ2-1	15	CSARLDGRGYNEQFF
TRBD1	TRBV29-1	TRBJ2-7	13	CSVLGQTTYEQYF
TRBD1	TRBV2	TRBJ2-4	16	CASSEGTGGAKNIQYF
-	TRBV11-2	TRBJ1-1	15	CASSLAGQAGFEAFF
-	TRBV2	TRBJ1-5	16	CASTLDKGSSNQPQHF
TRBD2	TRBV12-3/TRBV12-4	TRBJ2-1	16	CASTPAGTSGGDEQFF
-	TRBV12-3/TRBV12-4	TRBJ2-7	16	CASSLNPVGRRGEQYF
-	TRBV7-2	TRBJ2-5	14	CASTFPGAGETQYF
-	TRBV6-2/TRBV6-3	TRBJ2-1	13	CASSYPGRGEQFF
-	TRBV29-1	TRBJ2-3	14	CSVANYAGTDTQYF
-	TRBV20-1	TRBJ1-1	14	CSASGVQSGTEAFF
TRBD1	TRBV6-1	TRBJ2-1	12	CASSQTGGEQFF
-	TRBV20-1	TRBJ2-1	12	CSAPQHREEQFF
-	TRBV20-1	TRBJ1-2	16	CSARDPGTEANYGYTF
TRBD2	TRBV7-6	TRBJ2-1	17	CASSLGRRGTSGNEQFF
-	TRBV20-1	TRBJ1-1	14	CSARGYGRNTEAFF
-	TRBV4-2	TRBJ1-2	12	CASSQEAEGYTF
-	TRBV7-9	TRBJ2-7	13	CASRRTFGYEQYF
TRBD1	TRBV7-9	TRBJ2-7	17	CASSLPRDSSPSYEQYF
-	TRBV9	TRBJ2-4	13	CASSGPRTTIQYF
TRBD1	TRBV18	TRBJ2-7	15	CASSPYRDRAYEQYF
-	TRBV12-3/TRBV12-4	TRBJ1-2	13	CASSLGPREGYTF
TRBD2	TRBV3-1	TRBJ2-1	14	CASSHLAGGDEQFF
-	TRBV10-3	TRBJ1-1	13	CAIRLDLDTEAFF
-	TRBV9	TRBJ2-1	15	CASSVGTTSYNEQFF